This T cell receptor (beta chain) was captured by sequencing in a study of cytomegalovirus exposure and HLA in healthy donors. As regards this clone: The target antigen is unknown.

Study-wide results and caveats: Cytomegalovirus association was listed for 164 TCR beta chains.

The assay was immunoSEQ multiplex PCR, and TCRdb's table has in-frame clones only and misses some. The sample includes about 160,000 clones, about 95% of them seen just once. The germline gives CDR1 LNHDA, CDR2 SQIVND (reference sequence). J was trimmed by 3 bases and V by 5 bases; bases with no gene match: 3. The CDR3 has 13 amino acids. Sequenced material: PBMCs. J is TRBJ1-1 and V is TRBV19; 7 bases agree with TRBD1. The source is a woman aged 18-35 years in good health and CMV-seronegative. The CDR3 DNA reads as TGTGCCAGTAGTGCCAGGGGGGACACTGAAGCTTTCTTT. Protein sequence: CASSARGDTEAFF.